The clone carrying this T cell receptor (beta chain) was detected ten times or more. Its cognate antigen is unknown. The CDR3 sequence is 14 residues long. Looked up from germline, CDR1 is DFQATT and CDR2 is SNEGSKA (reference sequence). Deletions cut 3 bases from V and 5 bases from J, with 14 bases between. Through a sample-barcoded 5' primer and a J-beta primer mix, a second PCR was run for roughly 6 to 11 cycles. No fewer than 3 million CDR3-containing paired-end reads came from each sample. TCRdb fed the 5' RACE reads into MiXCR, producing one record per CDR3 protein. The table has around 1,000,000 distinct CDR3 sequences, roughly two fifths seen once. This record comes from a study of blood T cells in healthy people across ages. Study-wide points: The long-lived group displayed more naive CD4+ cells, plus higher diversity, than the aged donors did. Getting older went along with TCR beta diversity per million T cells dropping roughly linearly.

Caucasian, healthy and from Russia, the donors were aged between about 6 and 90. V usage is TRBV20-1 and J usage is TRBJ1-5; a weak D match, TRBD1 (6 bases). Source material: blood. The sequence was collected from a man aged 18-30 years in good health. The CDR3 sequence is CSASNGRGDQPQHF. The DNA for the CDR3 is TGCAGTGCTAGCAATGGCAGGGGCGATCAGCCCCAGCATTTT.